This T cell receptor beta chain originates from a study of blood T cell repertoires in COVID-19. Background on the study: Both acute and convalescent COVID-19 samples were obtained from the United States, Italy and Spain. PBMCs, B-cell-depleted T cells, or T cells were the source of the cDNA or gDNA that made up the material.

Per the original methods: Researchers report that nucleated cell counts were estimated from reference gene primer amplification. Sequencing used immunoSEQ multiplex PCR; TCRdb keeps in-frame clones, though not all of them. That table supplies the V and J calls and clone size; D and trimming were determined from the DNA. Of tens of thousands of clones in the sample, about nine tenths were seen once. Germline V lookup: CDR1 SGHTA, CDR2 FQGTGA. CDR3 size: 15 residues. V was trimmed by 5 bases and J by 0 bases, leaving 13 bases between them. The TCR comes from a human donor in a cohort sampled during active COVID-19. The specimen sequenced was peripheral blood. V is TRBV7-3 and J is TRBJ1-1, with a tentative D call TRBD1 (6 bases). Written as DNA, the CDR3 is TGTGCCAGCAGCCGGGACACGGGGATGAACACTGAAGCTTTCTTT. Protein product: CASSRDTGMNTEAFF.